Listed below are T cell receptor beta chains from one sample, sequenced in a study of blood T cells in healthy people across ages. TCRdb reprocessed the 5' RACE reads via MiXCR and lists one record per CDR3 protein. The sample holds roughly 930,000 distinct CDR3 sequences; around 49% are singletons and the top ten take roughly an eighth. The sample comprised blood. The source of these receptors is a young man in good health. Each CDR3 is given with its conserved first and last residue. D genes are given only for firm matches. Only some rows state a clone size, as once, few, many or a class for expanded clones.

J: TRBJ2-3
D: -
size: -
V: TRBV5-1
CDR3: CASSLGGTQSTDTQYF
DNA: TGCGCCAGCAGCTTGGGTGGGACACAAAGCACAGATACGCAGTATTTT

J: TRBJ1-5
D: -
size: -
V: TRBV20-1
CDR3: CSAGQRNQPQHF
DNA: TGCAGTGCCGGCCAACGAAATCAGCCCCAGCATTTT

J: TRBJ2-2
D: -
size: -
V: TRBV6-2/TRBV6-3
CDR3: CASSRREGTGELFF
DNA: TGTGCCAGCAGCCGACGTGAGGGCACCGGGGAGCTGTTTTTT

J: TRBJ1-4
D: -
size: -
V: TRBV7-9
CDR3: CASSLAGLSTSVANEKLFF
DNA: TGTGCCAGCAGCTTAGCGGGCCTTTCGACATCAGTCGCTAATGAAAAACTGTTTTTT

J: TRBJ2-7
D: -
size: few
V: TRBV14
CDR3: CASLQGAYEQYF
DNA: TGTGCCAGCCTACAGGGAGCCTACGAGCAGTACTTC

J: TRBJ2-7
D: TRBD1
size: few
V: TRBV27
CDR3: CASSSRSKTGVEQYF
DNA: TGTGCCAGCAGTTCCCGCTCGAAGACAGGGGTCGAGCAGTACTTC

J: TRBJ2-6
D: -
size: -
V: TRBV10-3
CDR3: CAISRQGGGSGANVLTF
DNA: TGTGCCATCAGTAGACAGGGCGGGGGCTCTGGGGCCAACGTCCTGACTTTC

J: TRBJ2-3
D: -
size: many
V: TRBV13
CDR3: CASSPQWGVVTDTQYF
DNA: TGTGCCAGCAGCCCCCAGTGGGGGGTAGTCACAGATACGCAGTATTTT

J: TRBJ2-7
D: -
size: many
V: TRBV7-2
CDR3: CASSLVRGAYEQYF
DNA: TGTGCCAGCAGCTTAGTTCGGGGCGCCTACGAGCAGTACTTC

J: TRBJ2-7
D: TRBD1
size: -
V: TRBV20-1
CDR3: CSAGTASSYEQYF
DNA: TGCAGTGCTGGGACAGCAAGCTCCTACGAGCAGTACTTC